The 21 T cell receptor beta chains given below trace back to one sample, sequenced in a study of blood T cell repertoires in COVID-19. TCRdb's copy holds only in-frame clones and misses some; the assay was immunoSEQ multiplex PCR. The sample holds 80,000 to 95,000 clones, around three quarters seen once. The sample consisted of peripheral blood. The origin of the receptors is a woman aged 45-65 years with acute or convalescent COVID-19.

This sequence joins TRBV28 and TRBJ1-2, with D possibly TRBD1 on 6 matching bases. Between the trimmed V and J ends, which lost 6 bases and 8 bases, there was a span of 13 bases. The germline CDR1 and CDR2 sequences are MDHEN and SYDVKM. The CDR3 runs 12 residues. The CDR3 is CASRAGAGGYTF. The DNA of the CDR3 is TGTGCCAGCAGAGCAGGGGCTGGGGGCTACACCTTC.

The rearrangement uses TRBV7-9 and TRBJ2-7; tentatively, D is TRBD2 (7 bases). Trimming removed 1 base from V and 6 bases from J, with 13 bases in between. The V gene's germline CDR1 is SEHNR and CDR2 FQNEAQ (reference sequence). This CDR3 comprises 14 residues. The CDR3 reads CASSLGARGGEQYF. CDR3 sequence (DNA): TGTGCCAGCAGCTTAGGGGCTAGGGGGGGCGAGCAGTACTTC.

This chain connects TRBV10-3 to TRBJ2-1, with 14 bases that match TRBD2. From germline, CDR1 is ENHRY and CDR2 SYGVKD. V trimming: 4 bases; J trimming: 7 bases; junction bases outside the gene matches: 0. The CDR3 has 14 amino acids. The CDR3 loop reads CAISGTSGGNEQFF. In nucleotides, the CDR3 is TGTGCCATCAGTGGGACTAGCGGGGGGAATGAGCAGTTCTTC.

The J gene is TRBJ2-7, the V gene TRBV11-2, with 8 bases that match TRBD1. V lost 3 bases, J lost 6 bases, and 4 bases stayed unmatched. The CDR3 totals 13 residues. CDR1 is SGHAT, CDR2 FQNNGV, per germline. The CDR3 DNA is TGTGCCAGCAGCTTGCAGACAGGGGTCGAGCAGTACTTC. Translated: CASSLQTGVEQYF.

The rearrangement links TRBV6-2 or TRBV6-3 to TRBJ2-7, with D possibly TRBD2 on 6 matching bases. The V and J ends lost 5 bases and 2 bases respectively, with 13 bases between them. The length of the CDR3 is 14 residues. Germline loops: CDR1 MNHEY, CDR2 SVGEGT. CDR3 coding DNA: TGTGCCAGCAGTGACCCGGGAGTAACCTACGAGCAGTACTTC. It yields the protein CASSDPGVTYEQYF.

The chain couples TRBV29-1 to TRBJ2-5; 7 nucleotides line up with TRBD2. The V gene's germline CDR1 is SQVTM and CDR2 ANQGSEA. The CDR3 consists of 12 residues. With V trimmed by 3 bases and J by 5 bases, 3 bases remained unmatched. The CDR3 loop reads CSVDQGGETQYF. The CDR3 DNA sequence: TGCAGCGTTGACCAGGGAGGGGAGACCCAGTACTTC.

V and J are TRBV18 and TRBJ1-3, with TRBD1 matching 9 bases. Germline V gene sequence: CDR1 KGHSH, CDR2 LQKENI. V gave up 4 bases and J gave up 2 bases; unmatched junction bases: 6. The CDR3 is made up of 16 amino acids. The CDR3 spells CASSRQDRGPGNTIYF. CDR3 in DNA: TGTGCCAGCTCACGACAGGACAGGGGTCCTGGAAACACCATATATTTT.

This chain links TRBV24-1 with TRBJ2-3, with a weak D call TRBD2 (6 bases). The CDR3 covers 14 residues. Germline lookup yields CDR1 KGHDR and CDR2 SFDVKD. Trimming pared 3 bases from V and 6 bases from J, leaving 12 bases between. The CDR3 DNA reads TGTGCCACCAGTGATGCCGGGACTGGGGATACGCAGTATTTT. Translating it yields CATSDAGTGDTQYF.

To note about this clone: Other DNA sequences in this sample translate to the same CDR3. The chain uses TRBV5-1 and TRBJ2-2, with D possibly matching TRBD1 (6 bases). Germline CDR1 reads SGHRS; CDR2 reads YFSETQ. Trimming shortened V by 2 bases and J by 1 base, and 6 bases separated the two germline ends. The CDR3 runs 14 residues. The CDR3 sequence is CASSLGGNTGELFF. The CDR3 nucleotides read TGCGCCAGCAGCTTAGGGGGGAACACCGGGGAGCTGTTTTTT.

The chain recombines TRBV5-5 with TRBJ2-3; a possible D gene is TRBD2 (6 bases). Germline V gives CDR1 SGHKS, CDR2 YYEKEE (reference sequence). The V end was cut by 0 bases, the J end by 4 bases, with 9 bases between. The CDR3 totals 14 residues. The CDR3 spells CASSLAREADTQYF. The CDR3 DNA reads TGTGCCAGCAGCTTGGCCAGGGAGGCAGATACGCAGTATTTT.

This clone was found a few times. This chain connects TRBV10-3 to TRBJ2-7; 8 bases match TRBD1. Germline values: CDR1 ENHRY, CDR2 SYGVKD. CDR3 size: 14 residues. The V segment lost 2 bases and the J segment 6 bases; nucleotides outside the gene matches: 6. CDR3 amino acids: CAISEDRGKIEQYF. CDR3 DNA sequence: TGTGCCATCAGTGAGGACAGGGGAAAAATCGAGCAGTACTTC.

In this sample, this clone turned up a few times. The V gene is TRBV18, the J gene TRBJ1-2, with TRBD1 matching over 7 bases. The junction had 11 bases not matched to a gene; V was cut back by 6 bases and J by 7 bases. The CDR3 has 14 residues. From germline, CDR1 is KGHSH and CDR2 LQKENI. The CDR3 is CASSLKTGKGGYTF. CDR3 bases: TGTGCCAGCTCCCTAAAGACAGGGAAGGGTGGCTACACCTTC.

This clone showed up just once. This chain joins TRBV29-1 and TRBJ1-2; D unresolved. CDR3 length: 11 amino acids. Germline V gene data show CDR1 as SQVTM and CDR2 as ANQGSEA. Trimming cost V 4 bases and J 8 bases, with 11 bases left between them. The CDR3 DNA reads as TGCAGCGTTGTAGCCGGGTTCGGCTACACCTTC. It is translated as CSVVAGFGYTF.

The chain combines TRBV7-9 with TRBJ1-3; D remains ambiguous. The CDR3 length is 16 residues. Trimming took 5 bases from V and 1 from J, leaving 15 bases between them. Germline CDR1 SEHNR, CDR2 FQNEAQ (reference sequence). CDR3 residues: CASSPPGGRSGNTIYF. The CDR3, as DNA: TGTGCCAGCAGCCCCCCGGGAGGGCGGTCTGGAAACACCATATATTTT.

The chain uses TRBV6-2 or TRBV6-3 and TRBJ2-3, with 9 bases that match TRBD2. V shed 5 bases, J shed 2 bases, and the junction held 14 bases outside the gene matches. This CDR3 spans 18 amino acids. Germline V lookup: CDR1 MNHEY, CDR2 SVGEGT. The DNA for the CDR3 is TGTGCCAGCAGTAGATCCTCAGTAGCGGGGGCGTTCACAGATACGCAGTATTTT. Amino acids: CASSRSSVAGAFTDTQYF.

This clone was seen a single time. The V and J genes are TRBV4-1 and TRBJ1-1, with D unresolved. V was pared by 0 bases and J by 2 bases, with 10 bases between. The CDR3 contains 15 residues. Germline CDR1 reads MGHRA; CDR2 reads YSYEKL. For the CDR3, the DNA is TGCGCCAGCAGCCAAGAGGGAGGCGACAACACTGAAGCTTTCTTT. Its protein is CASSQEGGDNTEAFF.

The CDR3 DNA is TGTGCCTGGAGTTTGGACAGGCGGTATGGCTACACCTTC. Amino acid sequence: CAWSLDRRYGYTF. The gene calls are TRBV30 and TRBJ1-2; 7 nucleotides agree with TRBD1. Germline V gives CDR1 GTSNPN, CDR2 SVGIG (reference sequence). After removal of 2 bases from V and 5 bases from J, the junction contained 5 bases not matched to a gene. This CDR3 has 13 amino acids.

The chain carries TRBV19 and TRBJ2-7; maybe TRBD2 (6 bases). CDR1 and CDR2 (germline): LNHDA, SQIVND (reference sequence). The CDR3 is 15 residues long. V shed 4 bases and J shed 0 bases, with 13 bases lying between them. CDR3 protein: CASSKRRGNSYEQYF. The CDR3 DNA follows: TGTGCCAGTAGTAAGAGGCGGGGAAACTCCTACGAGCAGTACTTC.

V gene TRBV5-1 combines with J gene TRBJ2-5; 8 nucleotides align to TRBD1. This CDR3 contains 15 residues. Germline loops: CDR1 SGHRS, CDR2 YFSETQ. Trimming removed 4 bases from V and 4 bases from J; junction bases left unmatched: 9. CDR3 in DNA: TGCGCCAGCAGCCCCGGACAGGGTGGGCGAGAGACCCAGTACTTC. Amino acids: CASSPGQGGRETQYF.

The rearrangement uses TRBV7-2 and TRBJ1-4; 8 bases align to TRBD1. In germline, CDR1 is SGHTA, CDR2 FQGNSA. The CDR3 has 15 amino acids. Losses at the gene ends were 5 bases for V and 7 bases for J; bases not matched to a gene: 9. The CDR3 DNA reads TGTGCCAGCAGCGCCCGGGACAGGAAGGGTGAAAAACTGTTTTTT. This codes for CASSARDRKGEKLFF.

This clone was seen a handful of times. The V and J genes are TRBV6-5 and TRBJ2-2; TRBD2 agrees at 8 bases. After removal of 6 bases from V and 4 bases from J, the junction contained 7 bases not matched to a gene. Per the germline V gene, CDR1 is MNHEY and CDR2 is SVGAGI. There are 15 residues in the CDR3. The CDR3, as DNA: TGTGCCAGCAGCATAGCGGGGCTGGGCACCGGGGAGCTGTTTTTT. This sequence encodes CASSIAGLGTGELFF.